This T cell receptor beta chain was profiled in a study of T cell repertoires in cytomegalovirus infection. Overall study results and limits: The study identified carriers of CMV plus the relevant HLA from cumulative public TCR beta family frequency.

TCRdb analysed the reads with MiXCR anew, one entry per CDR3 protein. The sample has roughly 190,000 distinct CDR3 sequences, 8.5% to 10% seen once; the top ten hold about 4.6%. Per the germline V gene, CDR1 is SGHTA and CDR2 is FQGNSA. This CDR3 comprises 14 residues. This clonotype was found many times. Its antigen is not identified. A junction boundary mismatches the germline segment, possibly from a read error. The TCR originated in a human donor in good health (CMV status not recorded). Some clones in this sample may be carry-over from other donors' samples. This rearrangement joins TRBV7-2 to TRBJ2-4, with TRBD2 matching 9 bases. The material sequenced was PBMCs. The CDR3 DNA sequence: TGTGCCAGCAGCTTAAGTATGGCGGGGGGGTATAGCTCCTTC. Translation gives CASSLSMAGGYSSF. Drawing the rest from reference TRBV7-2 and TRBJ2-4, the complete variable domain is GAGVSQSPSNKVTEKGKDVELRCDPISGHTALYWYRQSLGQGLEFLIYFQGNSAPDKSGLPSDRFSAERTGGSVSTLTIQRTQQEDSAVYLCASSLSMAGGYSSFGAGTRLSVL.